This is a list of T cell receptor beta chains from one sample in a study of somatic mutations in cytotoxic T cells in rheumatoid arthritis. Repertoires were generated with immunoSEQ multiplex PCR, while TCRdb's copy carries only in-frame clones and drops some. The sample yields roughly 13,000 clones, 82% seen once. Sample: CD8+ T cells sorted from blood. These receptors all come from an adult with rheumatoid arthritis. Both conserved end residues are part of each CDR3. A D gene is named only where the DNA matches it firmly. Clone sizes are given selectively: once, few, many, or a class where the clone is expanded.

j_call: TRBJ1-5
cdr3_length: 15
v_call: TRBV5-1
clone_size: few
d_call: -
cdr3_aa: CASSPGTAWSQPQHF
cdr3_nt: TGCGCCAGCAGCCCCGGGACGGCCTGGAGTCAGCCCCAGCATTTT

j_call: TRBJ2-7
cdr3_length: 17
v_call: TRBV11-2
clone_size: -
d_call: -
cdr3_aa: CASSFTWVGRGGYEQYF
cdr3_nt: TGTGCCAGCAGCTTTACTTGGGTCGGGAGAGGCGGGTACGAGCAGTACTTC

j_call: TRBJ2-3
cdr3_length: 14
v_call: TRBV11-2
clone_size: few
d_call: -
cdr3_aa: CASSFVGSTDTQYF
cdr3_nt: TGTGCCAGCAGCTTCGTCGGGAGCACAGATACGCAGTATTTT

j_call: TRBJ1-2
cdr3_length: 13
v_call: TRBV6-4
clone_size: -
d_call: -
cdr3_aa: CASRGGSTYGYTF
cdr3_nt: TGTGCCAGCAGGGGGGGGTCGACATATGGCTACACCTTC

j_call: TRBJ1-5
cdr3_length: 13
v_call: TRBV2
clone_size: -
d_call: -
cdr3_aa: CASSTRGAFSLHF
cdr3_nt: TGTGCCAGCAGTACCCGGGGAGCATTCTCCCTCCATTTT

j_call: TRBJ2-2
cdr3_length: 14
v_call: TRBV25-1
clone_size: few
d_call: -
cdr3_aa: CASSDRGDTGELFF
cdr3_nt: TGTGCCAGCAGTGACAGGGGTGACACCGGGGAGCTGTTTTTT

j_call: TRBJ2-2
cdr3_length: 12
v_call: TRBV11-2
clone_size: once
d_call: -
cdr3_aa: CASSLNTGELFF
cdr3_nt: TGTGCCAGCAGCCTGAACACCGGGGAGCTGTTTTTT

j_call: TRBJ2-1
cdr3_length: 15
v_call: TRBV11-1
clone_size: -
d_call: -
cdr3_aa: CASRDFGASLREQFF
cdr3_nt: TGTGCCAGCAGGGACTTCGGAGCTTCGCTGCGTGAGCAGTTCTTC

j_call: TRBJ1-5
cdr3_length: 15
v_call: TRBV7-3
clone_size: once
d_call: -
cdr3_aa: CASSLTSYRAEPQHF
cdr3_nt: TGTGCCAGCAGCCTCACTTCATACAGGGCTGAGCCCCAGCATTTT

j_call: TRBJ2-2
cdr3_length: 15
v_call: TRBV13
clone_size: -
d_call: TRBD2
cdr3_aa: CASSTGLAGTGELFF
cdr3_nt: TGTGCCAGCAGCACCGGACTAGCGGGGACCGGGGAGCTGTTTTTT

j_call: TRBJ2-4
cdr3_length: 16
v_call: TRBV28
clone_size: -
d_call: -
cdr3_aa: CASSYPGEGAKNIQYF
cdr3_nt: TGTGCCAGCAGTTACCCCGGTGAGGGGGCCAAAAACATTCAGTACTTC

j_call: TRBJ2-3
cdr3_length: 17
v_call: TRBV7-9
clone_size: -
d_call: TRBD2
cdr3_aa: CASSLGVSGRRTDTQYF
cdr3_nt: TGTGCCAGCAGCTTGGGGGTAAGCGGGAGGAGGACAGATACGCAGTATTTT

j_call: TRBJ1-1
cdr3_length: 16
v_call: TRBV5-1
clone_size: -
d_call: -
cdr3_aa: CASSLGRRGKNTEAFF
cdr3_nt: TGCGCCAGCAGCTTGGGGCGGAGAGGGAAAAACACTGAAGCTTTCTTT

j_call: TRBJ2-7
cdr3_length: 13
v_call: TRBV28
clone_size: -
d_call: -
cdr3_aa: CASSLGQSYEQYF
cdr3_nt: TGTGCCAGCAGTTTAGGTCAGTCCTACGAGCAGTACTTC

j_call: TRBJ2-1
cdr3_length: 17
v_call: TRBV7-6
clone_size: -
d_call: TRBD2
cdr3_aa: CASSGGLAGEGGNEQFF
cdr3_nt: TGTGCCAGCAGCGGAGGACTAGCGGGGGAAGGCGGCAATGAGCAGTTCTTC

j_call: TRBJ1-2
cdr3_length: 15
v_call: TRBV7-2
clone_size: large
d_call: TRBD1
cdr3_aa: CASSTRGTGNYGYTF
cdr3_nt: TGTGCCAGCAGCACCCGCGGGACAGGGAACTATGGCTACACCTTC

j_call: TRBJ2-7
cdr3_length: 13
v_call: TRBV28
clone_size: once
d_call: -
cdr3_aa: CASSLTATGGQYF
cdr3_nt: TGTGCCAGCAGTTTAACGGCGACCGGCGGGCAGTACTTC

j_call: TRBJ2-1
cdr3_length: 11
v_call: TRBV30
clone_size: -
d_call: -
cdr3_aa: CAWSGGNEQFF
cdr3_nt: TGTGCCTGGAGCGGGGGCAATGAGCAGTTCTTC

j_call: TRBJ2-7
cdr3_length: 16
v_call: TRBV4-3
clone_size: few
d_call: TRBD1
cdr3_aa: CASSLFSGQGIYEQYF
cdr3_nt: TGCGCCAGCAGCCTATTCAGCGGACAGGGAATCTACGAGCAGTACTTC

j_call: TRBJ1-1
cdr3_length: 14
v_call: TRBV5-1
clone_size: -
d_call: TRBD1
cdr3_aa: CASSPGTGGTEAFF
cdr3_nt: TGCGCCAGCAGCCCGGGGACAGGGGGCACTGAAGCTTTCTTT

j_call: TRBJ2-5
cdr3_length: 14
v_call: TRBV7-8
clone_size: -
d_call: TRBD1
cdr3_aa: CASSADRNQETQYF
cdr3_nt: TGTGCCAGCAGCGCGGACAGGAACCAAGAGACCCAGTACTTC

j_call: TRBJ1-1
cdr3_length: 16
v_call: TRBV6-1
clone_size: -
d_call: -
cdr3_aa: CASSEETIWANTEAFF
cdr3_nt: TGTGCCAGCAGTGAGGAGACGATTTGGGCGAACACTGAAGCTTTCTTT

j_call: TRBJ2-1
cdr3_length: 16
v_call: TRBV27
clone_size: -
d_call: -
cdr3_aa: CASSLSRSSSYNEQFF
cdr3_nt: TGTGCCAGCAGTTTAAGCCGGTCAAGCTCCTACAATGAGCAGTTCTTC

j_call: TRBJ2-1
cdr3_length: 12
v_call: TRBV6-5
clone_size: -
d_call: TRBD1
cdr3_aa: CASRQGDNEQFF
cdr3_nt: TGTGCCAGCAGACAGGGGGACAATGAGCAGTTCTTC

j_call: TRBJ1-5
cdr3_length: 16
v_call: TRBV28
clone_size: -
d_call: -
cdr3_aa: CASSLRGAGYNQPQHF
cdr3_nt: TGTGCCAGCAGTTTGAGGGGGGCCGGCTATAATCAGCCCCAGCATTTT

j_call: TRBJ2-7
cdr3_length: 12
v_call: TRBV9
clone_size: -
d_call: -
cdr3_aa: CASSVGGGEQYF
cdr3_nt: TGTGCCAGCAGCGTAGGAGGGGGCGAGCAGTACTTC

j_call: TRBJ1-2
cdr3_length: 14
v_call: TRBV6-1
clone_size: few
d_call: TRBD1
cdr3_aa: CASSEGTGMGGYTF
cdr3_nt: TGTGCCAGCAGTGAAGGGACAGGGATGGGTGGCTACACCTTC

j_call: TRBJ2-1
cdr3_length: 10
v_call: TRBV11-2
clone_size: -
d_call: -
cdr3_aa: CASSLNEQFF
cdr3_nt: TGTGCCAGCAGCCTCAATGAGCAGTTCTTC

j_call: TRBJ1-2
cdr3_length: 12
v_call: TRBV7-2
clone_size: -
d_call: -
cdr3_aa: CASSRPGDGYTF
cdr3_nt: TGTGCCAGCAGCCGCCCCGGGGATGGCTACACCTTC

j_call: TRBJ1-2
cdr3_length: 13
v_call: TRBV28
clone_size: -
d_call: -
cdr3_aa: CASRAGIVRVYTF
cdr3_nt: TGTGCCAGCAGGGCAGGGATAGTACGTGTCTACACCTTC

j_call: TRBJ1-5
cdr3_length: 13
v_call: TRBV7-2
clone_size: -
d_call: -
cdr3_aa: CASSSGPNQPQHF
cdr3_nt: TGTGCCAGCAGCTCGGGACCTAATCAGCCCCAGCATTTT

j_call: TRBJ2-1
cdr3_length: 13
v_call: TRBV5-1
clone_size: -
d_call: -
cdr3_aa: CASSSRVFNEQFF
cdr3_nt: TGCGCCAGCAGCTCCAGGGTCTTTAATGAGCAGTTCTTC

j_call: TRBJ2-1
cdr3_length: 17
v_call: TRBV19
clone_size: -
d_call: TRBD2
cdr3_aa: CASSIDGGGALYNEQFF
cdr3_nt: TGTGCCAGTAGTATAGATGGGGGAGGGGCCCTCTACAATGAGCAGTTCTTC

j_call: TRBJ2-3
cdr3_length: 13
v_call: TRBV21-1
clone_size: -
d_call: -
cdr3_aa: CASSTRGADTQYF
cdr3_nt: TGTGCCAGCAGCACCAGGGGTGCAGATACGCAGTATTTT

j_call: TRBJ2-7
cdr3_length: 15
v_call: TRBV11-1
clone_size: -
d_call: TRBD2
cdr3_aa: CASSLERGAYYEQYF
cdr3_nt: TGTGCCAGCAGCCTAGAGCGGGGGGCGTACTACGAGCAGTACTTC

j_call: TRBJ2-7
cdr3_length: 13
v_call: TRBV6-5
clone_size: -
d_call: -
cdr3_aa: CASSYARGYEQYF
cdr3_nt: TGTGCCAGCAGTTACGCACGGGGCTACGAGCAGTACTTC

j_call: TRBJ2-3
cdr3_length: 15
v_call: TRBV19
clone_size: -
d_call: TRBD1
cdr3_aa: CASSITGGSTDTQYF
cdr3_nt: TGTGCCAGTAGTATCACAGGGGGCAGCACAGATACGCAGTATTTT

j_call: TRBJ1-2
cdr3_length: 13
v_call: TRBV2
clone_size: medium-sized
d_call: -
cdr3_aa: CASSVRGLYGYTF
cdr3_nt: TGTGCCAGCAGTGTTCGCGGCCTCTATGGCTACACCTTC

j_call: TRBJ1-2
cdr3_length: 15
v_call: TRBV19
clone_size: -
d_call: -
cdr3_aa: CASSMVFGDRNGYTF
cdr3_nt: TGTGCCAGTAGTATGGTTTTTGGGGACCGTAATGGCTACACCTTC

j_call: TRBJ2-1
cdr3_length: 14
v_call: TRBV5-8
clone_size: -
d_call: -
cdr3_aa: CASSLITVYNEQFF
cdr3_nt: TGTGCCAGCAGCTTGATCACAGTCTACAATGAGCAGTTCTTC

j_call: TRBJ2-7
cdr3_length: 14
v_call: TRBV29-1
clone_size: -
d_call: -
cdr3_aa: CSVAEIGPLDEQYF
cdr3_nt: TGCAGCGTGGCGGAGATAGGCCCCTTGGACGAGCAGTACTTC

j_call: TRBJ2-7
cdr3_length: 14
v_call: TRBV2
clone_size: -
d_call: -
cdr3_aa: CASMGDRRSYEQYF
cdr3_nt: TGTGCCAGCATGGGAGACAGGAGGTCCTACGAGCAGTACTTC

j_call: TRBJ2-7
cdr3_length: 14
v_call: TRBV5-5
clone_size: -
d_call: -
cdr3_aa: CASSLGVGFYEQYF
cdr3_nt: TGTGCCAGCAGCTTAGGCGTTGGATTCTACGAGCAGTACTTC

j_call: TRBJ2-3
cdr3_length: 16
v_call: TRBV9
clone_size: -
d_call: TRBD2
cdr3_aa: CASGDPRGVGTDTQYF
cdr3_nt: TGTGCCAGCGGGGATCCGCGGGGGGTAGGTACAGATACGCAGTATTTT

j_call: TRBJ2-1
cdr3_length: 14
v_call: TRBV19
clone_size: -
d_call: -
cdr3_aa: CASSMESSYNEQFF
cdr3_nt: TGTGCCAGTAGTATGGAGAGTTCCTACAATGAGCAGTTCTTC